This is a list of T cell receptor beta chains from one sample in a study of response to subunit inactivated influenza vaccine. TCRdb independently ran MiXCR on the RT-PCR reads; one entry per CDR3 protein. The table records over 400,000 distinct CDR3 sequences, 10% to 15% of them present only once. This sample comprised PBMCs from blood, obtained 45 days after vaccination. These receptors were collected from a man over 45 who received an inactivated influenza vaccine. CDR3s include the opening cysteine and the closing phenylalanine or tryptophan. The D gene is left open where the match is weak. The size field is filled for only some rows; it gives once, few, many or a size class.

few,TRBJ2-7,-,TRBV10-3,TGTGCCATCGCGGGTACGGGGAATGTCAACGAGCAGTACTTC,CAIAGTGNVNEQYF
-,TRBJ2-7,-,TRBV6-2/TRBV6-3,TGTGCCAGCAGTTGGTGGGGAAACTACGAGCAGTACTTC,CASSWWGNYEQYF
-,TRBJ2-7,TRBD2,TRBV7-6,TGTGCCAGCAGCTTAGCAGGGAGGGGAGCCTCCTACGAGCAGTACTTC,CASSLAGRGASYEQYF
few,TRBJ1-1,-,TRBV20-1,TGCAGTGCCTTGGGGGGAAACACTGAAGCTTTCTTT,CSALGGNTEAFF
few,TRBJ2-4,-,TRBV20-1,TGCAGCGTGGGACTAGCCAAAAACATTCAGTACTTC,CSVGLAKNIQYF
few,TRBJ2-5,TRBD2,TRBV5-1,TGCGCCAGCAGCTTTTCCGAGGGGGTAGCGGGATATGAGGAGACCCAGTACTTC,CASSFSEGVAGYEETQYF
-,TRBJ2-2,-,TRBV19,TGTGCCAGTAAATGGGACACCGGCACCGGGGAGCTGTTTTTT,CASKWDTGTGELFF
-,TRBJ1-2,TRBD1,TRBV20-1,TGCAGTGCTACCGGGACAGGGACCTATGGCTACACCTTC,CSATGTGTYGYTF
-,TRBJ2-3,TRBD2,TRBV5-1,TGCGCCAGCAGACGCTCAGCGGGAGGTTCAGATACGCAGTATTTT,CASRRSAGGSDTQYF
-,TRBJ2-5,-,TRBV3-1,TGTGCCAGCAGTATCTCGGGGACCCAAGAGACCCAGTACTTC,CASSISGTQETQYF
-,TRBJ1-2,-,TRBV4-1,TGCGCCAGCAGCCAGGACCTGAATCGGGGTGGCTACACCTTC,CASSQDLNRGGYTF
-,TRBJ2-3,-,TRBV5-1,TGCGCCAGCAGCCTCAAGGGGAGCGGGCCCACAGATACGCAGTATTTT,CASSLKGSGPTDTQYF
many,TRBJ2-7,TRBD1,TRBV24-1,TGTGCCACCAGTGATCCGTCCACAGGGGCCTACGAGCAGTACTTC,CATSDPSTGAYEQYF
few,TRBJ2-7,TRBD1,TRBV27,TGTGCCAGCAGTAGGGGGACAGGGGGTCTCGAGCAGTACTTC,CASSRGTGGLEQYF
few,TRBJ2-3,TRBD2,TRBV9,TGTGCCAGCAGCGTGGAGCGGGGGATGGCAGATACGCAGTATTTT,CASSVERGMADTQYF
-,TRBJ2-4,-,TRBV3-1,TGTGCCAGCAGCCAAGGAGGGACGGACATTCAGTACTTC,CASSQGGTDIQYF
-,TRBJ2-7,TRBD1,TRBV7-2,TGTGCCAGCAGTCTCGGACAGGGCCGGGAGCAGTACTTC,CASSLGQGREQYF
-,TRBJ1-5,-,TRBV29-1,TGCAGCGTCCTCGGTCGTCCAGGGAGGGACGGCAATCAGCCCCAGCATTTT,CSVLGRPGRDGNQPQHF
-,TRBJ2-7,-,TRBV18,TGTGCCAGCTCACCACGAACAGGGAGCGGCGAGCAGTACTTC,CASSPRTGSGEQYF
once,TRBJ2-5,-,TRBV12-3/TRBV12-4,TGTACCAGCAGTCCCGAGCCCGTGGGGGAGACCCAGTACTTC,CTSSPEPVGETQYF
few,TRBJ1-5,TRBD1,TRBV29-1,TGCAGCGTTAGTACAGGGGGAGGACAGCCCCAGCATTTT,CSVSTGGGQPQHF
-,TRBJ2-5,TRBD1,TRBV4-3,TGCGCCAGCAGCCAAGAAGTTATTGGAACAGGGGATCAAGAGACCCAGTACTTC,CASSQEVIGTGDQETQYF
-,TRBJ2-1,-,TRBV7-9,TGTGCCAGCAGCCAGTTTAGTACCGATGAGCAGTTCTTC,CASSQFSTDEQFF
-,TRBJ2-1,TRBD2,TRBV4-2,TGTGCCAGCAGGACCTTGGCAGGGGGCTTGGGACTAGCGGGAGTAGATGAGCAGTTCTTC,CASRTLAGGLGLAGVDEQFF
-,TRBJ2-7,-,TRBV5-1,TGCGCCAGCAGCGAAGGCGGCAGGGGGGTCTACGAGCAGTACTTC,CASSEGGRGVYEQYF
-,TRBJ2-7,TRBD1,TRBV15,TGTGCCACCAGCAGAGAGCAGGGGGTCCAGTACTTC,CATSREQGVQYF
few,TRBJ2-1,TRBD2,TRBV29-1,TGCAGCGTTGAACGGACTAGCGGGAGACACAATGAGCAGTTCTTC,CSVERTSGRHNEQFF
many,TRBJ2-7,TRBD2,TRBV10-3,TGTGCCATCAGGGGGACTAGCGCCTACTACGAGCAGTACTTC,CAIRGTSAYYEQYF
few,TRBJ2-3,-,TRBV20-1,TGCAGTGCTGCGGGCGGGACAACTAGCACAGATACGCAGTATTTT,CSAAGGTTSTDTQYF
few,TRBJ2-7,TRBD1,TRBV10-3,TGTGCCATCAGTGAGTCAGGGACAGGCAACTACGAGCAGTACTTC,CAISESGTGNYEQYF